This T cell receptor beta chain was found in a study of shared clonotypes between healthy human individuals (dated by TCRdb to 2020 to 2022). Background on the whole study: Three men and two women, aged 18 to 49 years, made up the cohort. Different laboratories and diverse techniques were used to prepare libraries and sequence TCR repertoires, to increase sequencing depth and limit assay-specific biases. For each donor, CD4 naive and CD4 memory were each run on three plates, CD8 naive on two plates, and CD8 memory on one plate. To estimate repertoire size and how much clonotype sharing occurs between individuals, the study deeply sequenced the blood TCR repertoires of five healthy adults. Per donor, leukapheresis produced somewhere between about 0.94 and 10 billion PBMCs. Findings and caveats that apply to the study as a whole: Clonotypes shared by all four sorted-subset donors showed higher generation probabilities than non-shared clonotypes. Based on pairwise subsampling, the degree of clonotype sharing among donors was expected to be affected by sequencing depth. Even with the large sequencing depth, rarefaction of the sorted-subset datasets indicated that sequencing was incomplete. Naive subsets generally had larger estimated clonotype richness than memory subsets. The small number of donors limited the genetic and exposure-history diversity represented. When a handful of donors were compared, the shared fraction of clonotypes was about 5% for naive CD4, more than 3% for naive CD8, 2% to 2.5% for memory CD4, and 0.35% to 0.5% for memory CD8. Only blood was sampled, and tissue TCR repertoires likely differ from those in blood.

This clone is a singleton in its sample. Its cognate antigen has yet to be identified. Per-nucleotide qualities are absent, and no much larger clonotype sits a single base away. CD8 naive samples were obtained by positive selection for CCR7 among CD45RO-negative cells, yielding a CD45RA+CCR7+ population from which TemRA cells were excluded. The donors were healthy, HIV-negative adults with no recently reported acute infections or vaccinations. Only Caucasian adults living in Nashville, Tennessee, USA were represented among the donors. After blood collection by leukapheresis, PBMCs were isolated using Ficoll-Histopaque density gradient centrifugation and then cryopreserved in the vapor phase of liquid nitrogen. Analytical flow cytometry was used to check the purity and quantity of every magnetically sorted T cell population. Each sorted fraction had its genomic DNA isolated and then quantified by UV absorbance on a Nanodrop 2000c.

The germline V gene specifies SGHRS as CDR1 and YFSETQ as CDR2. There are 16 amino acids in the CDR3, from cysteine to phenylalanine inclusive. Kept here is only the CDR3 DNA, which spans 48 bases and is read in frame from base 1. Deletion took 2 bases off V and 0 bases off J, with a span of 12 bases between the germline ends. TCR CDR3 regions were amplified from genomic DNA by multiplex PCR using the deep immunoSEQ assay. Genomic DNA extracted from each cell subset was distributed evenly over all wells of several immunoSEQ 96-well plates, and each plate served as one replicate. For sorted subsets, roughly 0.2 ug genomic DNA, equal to some 30,000 T cell genomes, was loaded into each replicate PCR. Purified libraries were measured with a Qubit 3.0 fluorometer, size-checked on a Bioanalyzer 2100, and measured again with the KAPA Library Quantification kit. Every immunoSEQ 96-well plate was sequenced on a dedicated single-read 150-cycle Illumina NextSeq 550 flow cell. The authors processed their data as follows. Because the immunoSEQ output included only junctional sequences and no quality scores, the filtering could not be the same as the filtering used for full-length reads. Sequences were annotated with PyIR, a Python wrapper for IgBLAST v1.9, and V/J genes and CDR3 were assigned using IMGT germline references. Reads were filtered out if the reads had weak V/J assignments (E-value above 1e-6), no CDR3, stop codons, out-of-frame junctions, or ambiguous translated residues. V3J clonotypes were defined by identical inferred V gene, J gene, and CDR3 amino acid sequence. Percentage overlap between repertoires was calculated by dividing the number of shared unique clonotypes by the size of the smaller repertoire. Three approaches were used to assess repertoire richness: RTK rarefaction, the Chao1 estimator, and Recon v2.1 estimates of unobserved clonotypes. For all TCRbeta clonotypes obtained by the gDNA method from several donors, generation probabilities were computed with OLGA. The clones in this table, taken by TCRdb from immuneACCESS, are in-frame only. Not every clone is retained; where verified, under half of the shortfall comes from an unresolved V gene, and the cause of the rest is unknown. The V and J calls and the clone size are those of that table, but D and trimming were determined from the DNA. The sample has 560,000 or so clones on record, roughly 96% of them singletons. The ten largest clones represent 0.11% of the sample.

Sequencing was done on a sample of naive CD8+ T cells sorted from blood. The meaning of the sample's cell subset or site label: CD45RA+CCR7+. The rearrangement combines TRBV5-1 with TRBJ2-1; the D segment cannot be called with confidence. The receptor was isolated from a woman in her 30s in good health. The CDR3 sequence is CASSFGEASSYNEQFF. The nucleotides are TGCGCCAGCAGCTTTGGAGAGGCAAGCTCCTACAATGAGCAGTTCTTC.